This T cell receptor beta chain comes out of a study of vaccination and CD4 T cells after COVID-19. Across the whole study: Convalescent cases consisted of six males and four females, of whom two were Hispanic. Control cultures were given a CEFX pool, an HIV-1 Nef pool, or no peptide. The study's findings and limits: Relatively few convalescent patients were studied, without early post-infection timepoints.

The count of this clonotype is one. What it recognizes is unknown. Treatment here: roughly 11-day PBMC culture with coronavirus spike peptide pools or control peptides (ViraFEST assay). V lost 1 base, J lost 5 bases, and 11 bases lay in between. The CDR3 runs 15 residues. The V gene's germline CDR1 is SNHLY and CDR2 FYNNEI. Oncomine TCR Beta short-read sequencing was applied to DNA from cultured CD4+ T cells. The genomic DNA was obtained from cultured CD4+ T cells by extraction with the QIAamp micro DNA kit. MiXCR was run by TCRdb on the PCR reads, yielding one entry per CDR3 protein. Of 11,000 to 15,000 distinct CDR3 sequences in the sample, approximately 57% were seen once.

This sequence originates from a human donor who had recovered from COVID-19. Specimen: CD4+ T cells from blood, cultured in vitro. The V and J genes are TRBV2 and TRBJ2-2, with D perhaps matching TRBD1 or TRBD2 (6 bases each). The CDR3 coding sequence is TGTGCCAGCAGTGAAGGGGGGGCAGGGACCGGGGAGCTGTTTTTT. Amino acids: CASSEGGAGTGELFF. Based on the CDR3 plus reference TRBV2 and TRBJ2-2, the full variable domain is EPEVTQTPSHQVTQMGQEVILRCVPISNHLYFYWYRQILGQKVEFLVSFYNNEISEKSEIFDDQFSVERPDGSNFTLKIRSTKLEDSAMYFCASSEGGAGTGELFFGEGSRLTVL.